This T cell receptor (beta chain) was retrieved from a study of T cells expressing NK-cell markers. Study results and caveats: In a group of about six donors, dominant NKG2C+ clonotypes represented about 1.0-7.5% of CD8+ T cells.

A note on this clonotype: The antigen is not known.

Germline CDR1 is SGDLS and CDR2 is YYNGEE. The CDR3 spans 14 residues. With the 5' RACE reads reprocessed, TCRdb shows one record per CDR3 protein and no DNA. The specimen's table records about 400,000 distinct CDR3 sequences. The sequence came from a woman aged 45-59 years in good health. The chain carries TRBV9 and TRBJ2-3; the TCRdb D gene call, TRBD1, has no DNA to confirm it. Sequenced input: blood T cells: a sorted CD56 or NKG2C T cell subset, CD4+ or CD8+ T cells, or bulk PBMC T cells (not recorded which). The CDR3 sequence is CASSDDGTADTQYF. Filled out from reference TRBV9 and TRBJ2-3, the complete variable domain reads DSGVTQTPKHLITATGQRVTLRCSPRSGDLSVYWYQQSLDQGLQFLIQYYNGEERAKGNILERFSAQQFPDLHSELNLSSLELGDSALYFCASSDDGTADTQYFGPGTRLTVL.